Detailed here is one T cell receptor beta chain. This record comes from a study of technical replicates of blood from several donors. Sequencing was performed with immunoSEQ multiplex PCR; in TCRdb, only in-frame clones are kept and a portion is missing. The sample lists roughly 69,000 clones; about 88% were seen once. This CDR3 region has 16 residues. The V end was cut by 3 bases, the J end by 0 bases, with 11 bases between. Germline V CDR1 and CDR2: SGHAT, FQDESV (reference sequence). Sequences were obtained from PBMCs. V is TRBV11-1 and J is TRBJ2-2, with D possibly matching TRBD1 (6 bases). This TCR was recovered from a human donor in good health. Some clones in this sample may be carry-over from other donors' samples. This chain's CDR3 is CASSFLRGPNTGELFF. In DNA, the CDR3 is TGTGCCAGCAGCTTTCTCAGGGGACCGAACACCGGGGAGCTGTTTTTT.